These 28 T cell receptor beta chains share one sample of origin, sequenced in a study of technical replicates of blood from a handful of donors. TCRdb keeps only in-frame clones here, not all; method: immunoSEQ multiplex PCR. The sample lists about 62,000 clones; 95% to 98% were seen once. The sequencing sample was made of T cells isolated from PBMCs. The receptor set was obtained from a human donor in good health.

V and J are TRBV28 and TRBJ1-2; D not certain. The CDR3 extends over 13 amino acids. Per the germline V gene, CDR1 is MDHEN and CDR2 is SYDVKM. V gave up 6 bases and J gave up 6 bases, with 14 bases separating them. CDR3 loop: CASRQTGTNGYTF. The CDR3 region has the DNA TGTGCCAGCAGGCAGACGGGAACTAATGGCTACACCTTC.

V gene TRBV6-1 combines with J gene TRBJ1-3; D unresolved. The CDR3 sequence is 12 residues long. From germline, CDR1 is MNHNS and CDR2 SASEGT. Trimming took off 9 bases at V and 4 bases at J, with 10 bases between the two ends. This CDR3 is CASGEIGNTIYF. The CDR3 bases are TGTGCCAGTGGGGAGATAGGAAACACCATATATTTT.

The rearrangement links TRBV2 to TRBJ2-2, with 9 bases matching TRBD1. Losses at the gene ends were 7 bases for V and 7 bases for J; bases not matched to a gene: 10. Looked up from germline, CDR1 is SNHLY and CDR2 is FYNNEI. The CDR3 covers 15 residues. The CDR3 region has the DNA TGTGCCAGCATCCCAACGACAGGGGGGATCGGGGAGCTGTTTTTT. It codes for CASIPTTGGIGELFF.

The CDR3 region has the DNA TGCGCCAGCAGCTTCGGGACAGGGACTAAAGGACGCTATGGCTACACCTTC. Translation: CASSFGTGTKGRYGYTF. This chain connects TRBV5-1 to TRBJ1-2; 9 bases map to TRBD1. Germline V gene sequence: CDR1 SGHRS, CDR2 YFSETQ. V lost 2 bases and J lost 4; bases outside the gene matches: 12. The CDR3 has 17 residues.

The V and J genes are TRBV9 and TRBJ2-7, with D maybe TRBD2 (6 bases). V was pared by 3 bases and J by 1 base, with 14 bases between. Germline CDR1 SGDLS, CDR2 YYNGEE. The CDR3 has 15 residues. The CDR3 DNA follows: TGTGCCAGCAGCGAGGGTAGCGGACAATCCTACGAGCAGTACTTC. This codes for CASSEGSGQSYEQYF.

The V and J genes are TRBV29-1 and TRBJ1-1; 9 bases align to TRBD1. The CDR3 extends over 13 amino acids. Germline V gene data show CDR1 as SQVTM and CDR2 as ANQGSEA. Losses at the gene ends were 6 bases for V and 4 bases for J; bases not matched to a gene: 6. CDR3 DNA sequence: TGCAGCGTATCATACAGGGGGCTCACTGAAGCTTTCTTT. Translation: CSVSYRGLTEAFF.

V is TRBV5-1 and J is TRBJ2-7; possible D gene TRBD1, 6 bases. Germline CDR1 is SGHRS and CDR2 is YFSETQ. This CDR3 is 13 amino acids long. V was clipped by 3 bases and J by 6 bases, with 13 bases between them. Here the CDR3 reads CASSSSTQGEQYF. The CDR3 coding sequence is TGCGCCAGCAGCTCCTCAACACAGGGCGAGCAGTACTTC.

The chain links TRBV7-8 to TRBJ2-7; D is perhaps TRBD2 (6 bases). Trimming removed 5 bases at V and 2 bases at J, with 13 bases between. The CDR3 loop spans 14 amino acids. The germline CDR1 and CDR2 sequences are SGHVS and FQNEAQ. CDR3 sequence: CASSKPGGTYEQYF. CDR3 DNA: TGTGCCAGCAGCAAACCCGGAGGGACCTACGAGCAGTACTTC.

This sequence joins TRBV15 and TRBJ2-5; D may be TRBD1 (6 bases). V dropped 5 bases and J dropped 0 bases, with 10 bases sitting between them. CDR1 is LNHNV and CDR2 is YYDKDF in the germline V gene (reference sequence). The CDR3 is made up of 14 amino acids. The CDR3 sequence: CATSRDTDQETQYF. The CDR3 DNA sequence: TGTGCCACCAGCCGGGACACCGACCAAGAGACCCAGTACTTC.

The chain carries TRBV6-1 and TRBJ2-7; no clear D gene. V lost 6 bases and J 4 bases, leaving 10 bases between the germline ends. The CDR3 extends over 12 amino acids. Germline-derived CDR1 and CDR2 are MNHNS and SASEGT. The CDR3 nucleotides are TGTGCCAGCAGCTACACAGATTACGAGCAGTACTTC. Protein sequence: CASSYTDYEQYF.

CDR3 amino acids: CASSFPLHQETQYF. For the CDR3, the DNA is TGCGCCAGCAGCTTTCCTCTACACCAAGAGACCCAGTACTTC. The chain has TRBV5-1 and TRBJ2-5; D unclear. In germline, CDR1 is SGHRS, CDR2 YFSETQ. The CDR3 extends over 14 amino acids. V was clipped by 2 bases and J by 0 bases, with 8 bases between them.

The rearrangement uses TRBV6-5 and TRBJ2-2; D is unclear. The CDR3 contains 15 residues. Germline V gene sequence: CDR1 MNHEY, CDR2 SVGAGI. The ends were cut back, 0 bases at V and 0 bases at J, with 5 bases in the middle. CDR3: CASSYSRANTGELFF. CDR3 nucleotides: TGTGCCAGCAGTTACTCGCGCGCGAACACCGGGGAGCTGTTTTTT.

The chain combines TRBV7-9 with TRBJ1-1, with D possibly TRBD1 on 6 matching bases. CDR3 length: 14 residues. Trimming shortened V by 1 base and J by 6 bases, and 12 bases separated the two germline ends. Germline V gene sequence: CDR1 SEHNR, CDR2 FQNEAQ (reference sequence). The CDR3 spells CASSLDNRAPEAFF. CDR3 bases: TGTGCCAGCAGCTTAGATAACAGGGCCCCTGAAGCTTTCTTT.

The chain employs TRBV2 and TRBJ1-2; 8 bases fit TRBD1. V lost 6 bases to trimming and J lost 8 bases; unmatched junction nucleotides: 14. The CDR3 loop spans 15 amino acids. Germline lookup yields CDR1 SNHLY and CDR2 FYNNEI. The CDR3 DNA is TGTGCCAGCAGATCCGGGACAGGTAATATCGGAGGCTACACCTTC. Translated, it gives CASRSGTGNIGGYTF.

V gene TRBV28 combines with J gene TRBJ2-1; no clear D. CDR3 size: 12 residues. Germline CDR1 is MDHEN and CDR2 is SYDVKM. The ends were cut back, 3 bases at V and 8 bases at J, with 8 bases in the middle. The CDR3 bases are TGTGCCAGCAGTTTGGTCAGTCATGAGCAGTTCTTC. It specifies CASSLVSHEQFF.

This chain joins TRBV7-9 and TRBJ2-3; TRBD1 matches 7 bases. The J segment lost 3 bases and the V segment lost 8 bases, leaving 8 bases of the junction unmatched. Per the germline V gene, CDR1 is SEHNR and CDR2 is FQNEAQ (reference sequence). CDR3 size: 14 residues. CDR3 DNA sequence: TGTGCCAGCCAGGACAGGTTGGGTACAGATACGCAGTATTTT. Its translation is CASQDRLGTDTQYF.

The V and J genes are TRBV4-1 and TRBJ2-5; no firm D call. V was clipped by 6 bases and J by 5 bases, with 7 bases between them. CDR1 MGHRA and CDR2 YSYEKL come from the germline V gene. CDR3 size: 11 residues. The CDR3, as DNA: TGCGCCAGCAGTAGCCTTGAGACCCAGTACTTC. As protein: CASSSLETQYF.

CDR3 sequence reads: CSTRSAGEEQYF. The CDR3 DNA sequence: TGCAGCACTCGTTCGGCCGGGGAGGAGCAGTACTTC. The chain employs TRBV29-1 and TRBJ2-7; D possibly corresponds to TRBD2 (5 bases). The CDR3 has 12 amino acids. Germline CDR1 is SQVTM and CDR2 is ANQGSEA. V was pared by 8 bases and J by 7 bases, with 18 bases between.

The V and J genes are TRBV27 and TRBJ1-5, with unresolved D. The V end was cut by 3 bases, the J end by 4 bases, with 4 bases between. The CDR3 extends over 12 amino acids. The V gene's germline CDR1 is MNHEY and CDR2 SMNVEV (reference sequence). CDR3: CASSFLNQPQHF. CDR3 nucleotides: TGTGCCAGCAGTTTCCTTAATCAGCCCCAGCATTTT.

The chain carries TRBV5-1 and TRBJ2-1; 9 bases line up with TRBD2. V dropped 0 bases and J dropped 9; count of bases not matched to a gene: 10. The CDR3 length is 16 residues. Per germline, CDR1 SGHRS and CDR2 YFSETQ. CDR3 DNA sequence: TGCGCCAGCAGCTTGGTCGGGACTAGCCACATTAGTGAGCAGTTCTTC. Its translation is CASSLVGTSHISEQFF.

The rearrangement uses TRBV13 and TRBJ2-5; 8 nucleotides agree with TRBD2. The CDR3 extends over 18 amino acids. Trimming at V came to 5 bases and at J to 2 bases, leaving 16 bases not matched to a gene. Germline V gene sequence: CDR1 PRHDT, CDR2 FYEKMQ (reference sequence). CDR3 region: CASSPAFTSGKFQETQYF. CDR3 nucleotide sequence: TGTGCCAGCAGCCCAGCCTTTACTAGCGGAAAATTTCAAGAGACCCAGTACTTC.

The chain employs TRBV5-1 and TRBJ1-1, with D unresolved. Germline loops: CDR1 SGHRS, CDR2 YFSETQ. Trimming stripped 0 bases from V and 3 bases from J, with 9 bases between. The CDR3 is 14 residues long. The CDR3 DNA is TGCGCCAGCAGCTTGGTCGTGAGGGACACTGAAGCTTTCTTT. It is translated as CASSLVVRDTEAFF.

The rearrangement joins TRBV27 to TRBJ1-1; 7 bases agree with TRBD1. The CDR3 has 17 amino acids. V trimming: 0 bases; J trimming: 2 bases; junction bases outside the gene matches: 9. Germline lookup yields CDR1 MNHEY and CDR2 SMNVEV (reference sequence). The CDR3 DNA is TGTGCCAGCAGTTTATCGAGTAGGGACAGCCTTAACACTGAAGCTTTCTTT. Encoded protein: CASSLSSRDSLNTEAFF.

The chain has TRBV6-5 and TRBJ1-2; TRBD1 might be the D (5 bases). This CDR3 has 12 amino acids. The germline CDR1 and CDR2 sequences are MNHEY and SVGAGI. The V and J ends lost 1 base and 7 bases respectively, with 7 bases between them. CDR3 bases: TGTGCCAGCAGTTACTGGGGGGGTGGCTACACCTTC. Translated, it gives CASSYWGGGYTF.

Written as DNA, the CDR3 is TGTGCCAGCAGTGAAAGGGGTAACACTGAAGCTTTCTTT. Translating gives CASSERGNTEAFF. This rearrangement joins TRBV25-1 to TRBJ1-1; weak D call: TRBD1 (5 bases). With 2 bases removed from V and 2 bases from J, the gap between germline ends came to 6 bases. This CDR3 is 13 amino acids long. The germline V gene has CDR1 MGHDK and CDR2 SYGVNS.

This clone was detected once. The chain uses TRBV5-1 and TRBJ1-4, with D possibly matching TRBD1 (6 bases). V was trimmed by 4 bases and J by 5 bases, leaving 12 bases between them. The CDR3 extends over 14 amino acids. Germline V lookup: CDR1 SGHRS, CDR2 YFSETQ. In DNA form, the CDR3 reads TGCGCCAGCAGCCCCGGGCAGGGGAATGAAAAACTGTTTTTT. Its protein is CASSPGQGNEKLFF.

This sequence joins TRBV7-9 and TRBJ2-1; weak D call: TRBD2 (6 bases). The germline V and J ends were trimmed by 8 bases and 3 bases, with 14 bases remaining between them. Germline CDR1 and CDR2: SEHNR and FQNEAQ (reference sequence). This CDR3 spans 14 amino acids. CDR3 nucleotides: TGTGCCAGCCCGCCTCCGGGAGACTACAATGAGCAGTTCTTC. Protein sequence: CASPPPGDYNEQFF.

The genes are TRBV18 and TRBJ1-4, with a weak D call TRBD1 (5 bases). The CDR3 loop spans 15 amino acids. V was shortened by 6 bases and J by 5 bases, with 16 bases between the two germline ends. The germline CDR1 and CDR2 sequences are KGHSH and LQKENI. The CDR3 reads CASSPIRRANEKLFF. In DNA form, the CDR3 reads TGTGCCAGCTCTCCCATTCGCAGGGCCAATGAAAAACTGTTTTTT.